One T cell receptor (beta chain) is described in this entry. The repertoire was sequenced with immunoSEQ multiplex PCR; TCRdb's copy has only in-frame clones and lacks some. The sample contains roughly 60,000 clones, roughly two thirds of which appear only once. This record belongs to a study of blood T cell repertoires in COVID-19. Study as a whole: The United States, Italy and Spain were the sources of the acute and convalescent COVID-19 samples. Sources were T cells, B-cell-depleted T cells, or PBMCs; the material itself was cDNA or gDNA.

This CDR3 region has 15 residues. Looked up from germline, CDR1 is SNHLY and CDR2 is FYNNEI. V lost 5 bases to trimming and J lost 4 bases; unmatched junction nucleotides: 9. V usage is TRBV2 and J usage is TRBJ2-5, with TRBD1 matching 8 bases. Sequences were obtained from peripheral blood. This clonotype was obtained from an older woman with COVID-19, enrolled during active disease. CDR3 loop: CASSPDRGQGETQYF. CDR3 DNA sequence: TGTGCCAGCAGTCCCGACAGGGGTCAGGGAGAGACCCAGTACTTC.